These 27 T cell receptor beta chains were all obtained from the same sample, sequenced in a study of blood T cell repertoires in COVID-19. Produced via immunoSEQ multiplex PCR; TCRdb's table is partial and in-frame only. Counted here are just over 250,000 clones, 88% occurring once; the ten biggest clones make up roughly a tenth. The sample was peripheral blood. The receptor set was obtained from a woman aged 70-85 years with COVID-19, enrolled during active disease.

This chain connects TRBV27 to TRBJ1-1; perhaps TRBD1 as D (5 bases). This CDR3 has 13 amino acids. Per the germline V gene, CDR1 is MNHEY and CDR2 is SMNVEV (reference sequence). Trimming took 2 bases from V and 5 from J, leaving 9 bases between them. The CDR3 region has the DNA TGTGCCAGCAGTTTACTTCGGGGGACTGAAGCTTTCTTT. Its protein is CASSLLRGTEAFF.

The chain uses TRBV5-1 and TRBJ2-7; tentatively, D is TRBD1 (6 bases). The CDR3 is made up of 14 amino acids. Germline assignment: CDR1 SGHRS and CDR2 YFSETQ. V was shortened by 4 bases and J by 3 bases, with 14 bases between the two germline ends. The CDR3: CASSPLGQYYEQYF. The CDR3 DNA reads as TGCGCCAGCAGCCCCCTAGGACAGTACTACGAGCAGTACTTC.

The rearrangement joins TRBV29-1 to TRBJ1-2, with D maybe TRBD1 (5 bases). Germline V lookup: CDR1 SQVTM, CDR2 ANQGSEA. CDR3 size: 13 residues. Trimming took 2 bases from V and 3 from J, leaving 10 bases between them. The CDR3 bases are TGCAGCGTTGAAAATCAGGGTGACTATGGCTACACCTTC. It translates to CSVENQGDYGYTF.

The chain recombines TRBV11-3 with TRBJ2-1, with D unresolved. The CDR3 extends over 16 amino acids. V was cut by 5 bases and J by 2 bases, with 16 bases left in between. From germline, CDR1 is SGHNT and CDR2 YENEEA. CDR3 loop: CASSKTPNPPYNEQFF. In DNA, the CDR3 is TGTGCCAGCAGCAAGACACCAAACCCCCCCTACAATGAGCAGTTCTTC. The whole variable domain, remainder taken from reference TRBV11-3 and TRBJ2-1, is EAGVVQSPRYKIIEKKQPVAFWCNPISGHNTLYWYLQNLGQGPELLIRYENEEAVDDSQLPKDRFSAERLKGVDSTLKIQPAELGDSAVYLCASSKTPNPPYNEQFFGPGTRLTVL.

The chain combines TRBV12-3 or TRBV12-4 with TRBJ1-2, with D unclear. V was trimmed by 3 bases and J by 7 bases, leaving 12 bases between them. The CDR3 extends over 13 amino acids. The CDR3 spells CASSFWESSGYTF. CDR3 in DNA: TGTGCCAGCAGTTTCTGGGAGAGTAGTGGCTACACCTTC.

The V and J genes are TRBV5-4 and TRBJ2-1; 11 bases match TRBD2. V gave up 7 bases and J gave up 5 bases; unmatched junction bases: 11. Germline loops: CDR1 SGHNT, CDR2 YYREEE (reference sequence). CDR3 length equals 16 residues. CDR3 bases: TGTGCCAGCCGACAAGGACTAGCGGGCGGAGACAATGAGCAGTTCTTC. Protein: CASRQGLAGGDNEQFF.

This clone was seen only once. The genes are TRBV5-4 and TRBJ2-5, with D tentatively TRBD2 (5 bases). The V end was cut by 5 bases, the J end by 1 base, with 12 bases between. The CDR3 runs to 14 residues. Germline V gene lookup returns CDR1 SGHNT and CDR2 YYREEE (reference sequence). The CDR3 loop reads CASRREGPQETQYF. For the CDR3, the DNA is TGTGCCAGCAGGCGAGAGGGCCCCCAAGAGACCCAGTACTTC. Full variable domain (outside the CDR3, taken from reference TRBV5-4 and TRBJ2-5): ETGVTQSPTHLIKTRGQQVTLRCSSQSGHNTVSWYQQALGQGPQFIFQYYREEENGRGNFPPRFSGLQFPNYSSELNVNALELDDSALYLCASRREGPQETQYFGPGTRLLVL.

The chain has TRBV6-6 and TRBJ1-3; D gene uncertain. Germline CDR1 reads MNHNY; CDR2 reads SVGAGI (reference sequence). The CDR3 is made up of 14 amino acids. V lost 5 bases and J lost 1, with 9 bases in between. The CDR3 loop reads CASSAVWSGNTIYF. The DNA of the CDR3 is TGTGCCAGCAGTGCGGTGTGGTCTGGAAACACCATATATTTT.

In DNA, the CDR3 is TGTGCCAGCAGTGACCCCGCCCGAGTTTCCTACGAGCAGTACTTC. This gives the protein CASSDPARVSYEQYF. This chain uses TRBV6-1 with TRBJ2-7; D not certain. Germline V gives CDR1 MNHNS, CDR2 SASEGT. Trimming pared 3 bases from V and 1 base from J, leaving 13 bases between. This CDR3 is 15 amino acids long.

V is TRBV18 and J is TRBJ2-5; D gene ambiguous. The V and J ends lost 3 bases and 5 bases respectively, with 16 bases between them. The CDR3 is 15 residues long. Germline loops: CDR1 KGHSH, CDR2 LQKENI. CDR3: CASSPVAESWETQYF. The CDR3, as DNA: TGTGCCAGCTCACCTGTCGCGGAATCCTGGGAGACCCAGTACTTC. Drawing the rest from reference TRBV18 and TRBJ2-5, the complete variable domain is NAGVMQNPRHLVRRRGQEARLRCSPMKGHSHVYWYRQLPEEGLKFMVYLQKENIIDESGMPKERFSAEFPKEGPSILRIQQVVRGDSAAYFCASSPVAESWETQYFGPGTRLLVL.

The chain employs TRBV10-3 and TRBJ1-2; 8 nucleotides align to TRBD1. Germline CDR1 is ENHRY and CDR2 is SYGVKD. This CDR3 has 11 amino acids. J gave up 8 bases and V 10 bases, and 6 bases lay outside the gene matches. The CDR3 DNA follows: TGTGCCACCCAGGGGGCGGGAGGCTACACCTTC. This gives the protein CATQGAGGYTF.

The chain recombines TRBV19 with TRBJ1-4; D gene uncertain. Trimming took 7 bases from V and 4 from J, leaving 10 bases between them. The CDR3 extends over 13 amino acids. Germline-derived CDR1 and CDR2 are LNHDA and SQIVND (reference sequence). In DNA form, the CDR3 reads TGTGCCAGTACCCCGACACATAATGAAAAACTGTTTTTT. It is translated as CASTPTHNEKLFF.

The V gene is TRBV3-1 (or the pseudogene TRBV3-2), the J gene TRBJ1-2, with 7 bases identical to TRBD1. V lost 4 bases, J lost 3 bases, and 5 bases stayed unmatched. This CDR3 spans 14 amino acids. In germline, CDR1 is LGHDT, CDR2 YNNKEL (reference sequence). CDR3: CASSLPQGDYGYTF. CDR3 bases: TGTGCCAGCAGCCTACCGCAGGGGGACTATGGCTACACCTTC.

This clone was picked up one time. The chain links TRBV6-5 to TRBJ1-2; D remains unclear. Trimming pared 3 bases from V and 0 bases from J, leaving 8 bases between. The germline V gene has CDR1 MNHEY and CDR2 SVGAGI. The CDR3 is 14 residues long. This CDR3 reads CASSYQDTNYGYTF. CDR3 sequence (DNA): TGTGCCAGCAGTTATCAAGACACTAACTATGGCTACACCTTC.

The rearrangement links TRBV19 to TRBJ2-1; TRBD1 might be the D (5 bases). The CDR3 contains 14 residues. CDR1 and CDR2 from the germline V gene are LNHDA and SQIVND (reference sequence). V lost 7 bases to trimming and J lost 8 bases, with 18 bases between them. The CDR3 nucleotides read TGTGCCAGTAACGGGTTAGTGGGGCGCTATGAGCAGTTCTTC. Translated, it gives CASNGLVGRYEQFF.

Comment on this clone: The same CDR3 also results from other DNA sequences found in this sample. This chain uses TRBV27 with TRBJ2-7; D may be TRBD1 (5 bases). The CDR3 covers 13 residues. Trimming removed 6 bases from V and 0 bases from J, with 9 bases in between. The V gene's germline CDR1 is MNHEY and CDR2 SMNVEV (reference sequence). In DNA form, the CDR3 reads TGTGCCAGCAGCCGCGACAGCTCCTACGAGCAGTACTTC. This codes for CASSRDSSYEQYF.

The rearrangement uses TRBV28 and TRBJ1-6; 8 bases line up with TRBD1. Looked up from germline, CDR1 is MDHEN and CDR2 is SYDVKM. CDR3 length: 15 residues. V was pared by 6 bases and J by 7 bases, with 8 bases of the junction left unmatched. CDR3 loop: CASRENWDRNSPLHF. DNA for the CDR3: TGTGCCAGCAGGGAAAACTGGGACAGGAATTCACCCCTCCACTTT.

The chain joins TRBV1 to TRBJ2-1; the D call TRBD2 from the table was never checked on the DNA. TRBV1 represents a pseudogene. The CDR3 has 19 residues. The CDR3 nucleotides are TGCACCAGCAGCCAAGTAGAGTGTACGGGGACTAGCGGCTTAGGTGAGCAGTTCTTC. This codes for CTSSQVECTGTSGLGEQFF.

This clone was counted a single time. The chain carries TRBV28 and TRBJ1-2; TRBD1 matches at 11 bases. V lost 4 bases to trimming and J lost 7 bases; unmatched junction nucleotides: 5. The CDR3 is 14 residues long. Per the germline V gene, CDR1 is MDHEN and CDR2 is SYDVKM. The CDR3 DNA reads TGTGCCAGCAGTTCTGGGACAGGGGGTCTTGGCTACACCTTC. Its protein is CASSSGTGGLGYTF.

The chain uses TRBV5-1 and TRBJ2-1, with 9 positions matching TRBD2. Germline trimming cut 0 bases from V and 8 bases from J; bases unmatched to any gene: 9. Per the germline V gene, CDR1 is SGHRS and CDR2 is YFSETQ. The CDR3 is made up of 16 amino acids. CDR3 sequence (DNA): TGCGCCAGCAGCTTGGTTAGCGGGAGTACAATCGATGAGCAGTTCTTC. Its translation is CASSLVSGSTIDEQFF.

J is TRBJ2-7 and V is TRBV18; TRBD1 matches 9 bases. J was trimmed by 7 bases and V by 4 bases; bases with no gene match: 8. Germline values: CDR1 KGHSH, CDR2 LQKENI. The CDR3 spans 14 residues. The chain's CDR3 is CASSLLDRGKEQYF. In DNA, the CDR3 is TGTGCCAGCTCACTCCTGGACAGGGGTAAGGAGCAGTACTTC.

The CDR3 bases are TGTGCCAGCAGCCAACAGGGGGCGTGGGAAAAACTGTTTTTT. This encodes CASSQQGAWEKLFF. The V and J genes are TRBV7-2 and TRBJ1-4; 9 bases map to TRBD1. Germline CDR1 is SGHTA and CDR2 is FQGNSA. V dropped 5 bases and J dropped 8; count of bases not matched to a gene: 6. The CDR3 covers 14 residues.

The count of this clone is one. The chain uses TRBV5-1 and TRBJ2-5, with TRBD1 identical over 7 bases. Per germline, CDR1 SGHRS and CDR2 YFSETQ. The CDR3 has 14 amino acids. V trimming: 3 bases; J trimming: 2 bases; junction bases outside the gene matches: 4. The CDR3 protein is CASSSSGQQETQYF. The CDR3 DNA is TGCGCCAGCAGCTCCTCGGGACAGCAAGAGACCCAGTACTTC.

The V and J genes are TRBV5-4 and TRBJ1-2; TRBD1 aligns across 7 bases. The CDR3 covers 13 residues. Germline assignment: CDR1 SGHNT and CDR2 YYREEE (reference sequence). V shed 4 bases and J 8 bases; nucleotides not matched to a gene: 8. In nucleotides, the CDR3 is TGTGCCAGCAGCGGAGGACAGGCCTTGGGCTACACCTTC. Its protein is CASSGGQALGYTF. The full variable domain, completed using reference TRBV5-4 and TRBJ1-2, is ETGVTQSPTHLIKTRGQQVTLRCSSQSGHNTVSWYQQALGQGPQFIFQYYREEENGRGNFPPRFSGLQFPNYSSELNVNALELDDSALYLCASSGGQALGYTFGSGTRLTVV.

The CDR3 DNA is TGTGCCAGCAGTGAAGCGCCAGCGGGAGGATACAATGAGCAGTTCTTC. It yields the protein CASSEAPAGGYNEQFF. The J gene is TRBJ2-1, the V gene TRBV6-1; TRBD2 matches 9 bases. The CDR3 loop spans 16 amino acids. CDR1 is MNHNS, CDR2 SASEGT, per germline. The V gene end was trimmed by 0 bases and the J gene end by 4 bases; junction bases not matched to a gene: 4.

The genes are TRBV4-2 and TRBJ2-2; TRBD1 aligns across 7 bases. CDR1 LGHNA and CDR2 YNFKEQ come from the germline V gene. The CDR3 has 15 residues. With V trimmed by 4 bases and J by 1 base, 3 bases remained unmatched. The CDR3 loop is CASSPRQGNTGELFF. The CDR3 nucleotides read TGTGCCAGCAGCCCCCGACAGGGGAACACCGGGGAGCTGTTTTTT.

The gene calls are TRBV18 and TRBJ2-2; perhaps TRBD1 as D (5 bases). The CDR3 totals 14 residues. The germline V gene encodes CDR1 KGHSH and CDR2 LQKENI. Trimming took off 3 bases at V and 4 bases at J, with 9 bases between the two ends. The chain's CDR3 is CASSPRETTGELFF. The CDR3 DNA reads as TGTGCCAGCTCACCCAGGGAAACCACCGGGGAGCTGTTTTTT.